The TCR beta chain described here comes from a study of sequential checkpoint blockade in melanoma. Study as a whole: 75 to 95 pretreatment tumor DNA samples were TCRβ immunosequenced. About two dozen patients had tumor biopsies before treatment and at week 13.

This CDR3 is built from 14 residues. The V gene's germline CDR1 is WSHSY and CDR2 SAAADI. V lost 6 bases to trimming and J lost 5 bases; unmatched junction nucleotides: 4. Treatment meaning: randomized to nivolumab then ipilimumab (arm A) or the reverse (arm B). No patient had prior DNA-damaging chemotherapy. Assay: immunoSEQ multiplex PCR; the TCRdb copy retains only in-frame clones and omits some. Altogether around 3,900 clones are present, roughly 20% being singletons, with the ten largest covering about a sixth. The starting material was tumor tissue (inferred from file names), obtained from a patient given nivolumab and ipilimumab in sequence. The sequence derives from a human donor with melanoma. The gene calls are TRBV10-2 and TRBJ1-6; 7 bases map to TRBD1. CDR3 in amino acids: CASRGTDNNSPLHF. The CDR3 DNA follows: TGCGCCAGCAGGGGGACAGACAATAATTCACCCCTCCACTTT.